These 21 T cell receptor beta chains came from one sample sequenced in a study of blood T cells in healthy people across ages. A second about 7 to 11 cycle PCR used barcoded and J-beta primers. From the 5' RACE reads, TCRdb called clonotypes with MiXCR, one entry per CDR3 protein. The sample contains approximately 800,000 distinct CDR3 sequences, 20% to 30% of which appear only once. The same sample was also studied in work on T cells of mothers and their children.

The source material was blood. Receptor source: a boy aged 5-17 years in good health.

This clonotype was counted only a few times. At one end the junction does not follow the germline gene, possibly because of a read error. The rearrangement links TRBV29-1 to TRBJ2-7; TRBD1 matches at 8 bases. This CDR3 has 11 amino acids. Germline V CDR1 and CDR2: SQVTM, ANQGSEA. The CDR3 protein is CSVQGAHERYF. The CDR3 DNA follows: TGCAGCGTTCAGGGGGCCCACGAGCGGTACTTC.

The rearrangement uses TRBV6-5 and TRBJ2-5; 12 nucleotides match TRBD1. In germline, CDR1 is MNHEY, CDR2 SVGAGI. The V and J ends lost 2 bases and 5 bases, in that order; junction bases with no gene match: 6. This CDR3 has 16 amino acids. The CDR3 DNA is TGTGCCAGCAGTTACGGGGCGGGACAGGGGGCTGAGACCCAGTACTTC. Protein sequence: CASSYGAGQGAETQYF.

The chain uses TRBV20-1 and TRBJ2-5; the D is unclear. Germline CDR1 is DFQATT and CDR2 is SNEGSKA (reference sequence). The CDR3 sequence is 13 residues long. Trimming stripped 3 bases from V and 8 bases from J, with 16 bases between. The CDR3 reads CSARPRRSATQYF. DNA of the CDR3: TGCAGTGCTAGGCCACGACGATCCGCTACCCAGTACTTC.

This clonotype was counted only a few times. The chain combines TRBV5-1 with TRBJ2-1; no reliable D call. Germline assignment: CDR1 SGHRS and CDR2 YFSETQ. This CDR3 region has 14 residues. Trimming pared 2 bases from V and 5 bases from J, leaving 11 bases between. The DNA of the CDR3 is TGCGCCAGCAGCTTCATCGGTGGGGACAATGAGCAGTTCTTC. It is translated as CASSFIGGDNEQFF. Variable domain in full (rest from reference TRBV5-1 and TRBJ2-1): KAGVTQTPRYLIKTRGQQVTLSCSPISGHRSVSWYQQTPGQGLQFLFEYFSETQRNKGNFPGRFSGRQFSNSRSEMNVSTLELGDSALYLCASSFIGGDNEQFFGPGTRLTVL.

This rearrangement joins TRBV3-1 to TRBJ2-1, with D perhaps being TRBD1 or TRBD2 (5 bases each). Germline V lookup: CDR1 LGHDT, CDR2 YNNKEL (reference sequence). The CDR3 has 13 amino acids. V dropped 1 base and J dropped 8 bases, with 9 bases sitting between them. The CDR3 region is CASSQGGMDEQFF. CDR3 DNA sequence: TGTGCCAGCAGCCAAGGGGGGATGGATGAGCAGTTCTTC.

The V and J genes are TRBV9 and TRBJ2-3, with D perhaps given as TRBD1 or TRBD2 (5 bases each). There are 13 residues in the CDR3. The germline gives CDR1 SGDLS, CDR2 YYNGEE. The ends were cut back, 4 bases at V and 14 bases at J, with 20 bases in the middle. CDR3 DNA sequence: TGTGCCAGCAGCCCCCGATCCGGGGCCAAGTGGTATTTT. Protein: CASSPRSGAKWYF.

In this sample, this clonotype turned up many times. The chain employs TRBV7-9 and TRBJ2-5; 10 bases match TRBD2. Unmatched junction bases numbered 1, after V lost 2 bases and J lost 1 base. Germline V gives CDR1 SEHNR, CDR2 FQNEAQ (reference sequence). This CDR3 spans 15 amino acids. CDR3 in amino acids: CASSLSGGAQETQYF. The CDR3 coding sequence is TGTGCCAGCAGCTTAAGCGGGGGGGCCCAAGAGACCCAGTACTTC. The full variable domain, completed using reference TRBV7-9 and TRBJ2-5, is DTGVSQNPRHKITKRGQNVTFRCDPISEHNRLYWYRQTLGQGPEFLTYFQNEAQLEKSRLLSDRFSAERPKGSFSTLEIQRTEQGDSAMYLCASSLSGGAQETQYFGPGTRLLVL.

The rearrangement uses TRBV28 and TRBJ2-3; D is unclear. V lost 2 bases and J lost 2, with 8 bases in between. CDR1 is MDHEN, CDR2 SYDVKM, per germline. The CDR3 has 14 residues. CDR3 sequence (DNA): TGTGCCAGCAGTTTAGGTCGCTACACAGATACGCAGTATTTT. Its protein is CASSLGRYTDTQYF.

This chain connects TRBV27 to TRBJ2-5; the D gene is possibly TRBD2 (6 bases). Germline V lookup: CDR1 MNHEY, CDR2 SMNVEV (reference sequence). V was cut by 5 bases and J by 5 bases, with 18 bases left in between. This CDR3 is built from 15 residues. The CDR3 protein is CASSGLIRGKETQYF. In DNA, the CDR3 is TGTGCCAGCAGTGGGCTAATACGGGGGAAGGAGACCCAGTACTTC.

The chain uses TRBV20-1 and TRBJ2-5; TRBD2 matches 9 bases. J was trimmed by 0 bases and V by 3 bases; bases with no gene match: 2. The CDR3 runs 14 residues. Germline CDR1 and CDR2: DFQATT and SNEGSKA (reference sequence). For the CDR3, the DNA is TGCAGTGCTAGGACTAGCGGAAACCAAGAGACCCAGTACTTC. Translation gives CSARTSGNQETQYF.

The chain couples TRBV20-1 to TRBJ2-3; no definite D call. In germline, CDR1 is DFQATT, CDR2 SNEGSKA (reference sequence). V was trimmed by 3 bases and J by 2 bases, leaving 18 bases between them. This CDR3 contains 16 residues. CDR3 loop: CSASGYDKIFTDTQYF. CDR3 sequence (DNA): TGCAGTGCTAGTGGATATGACAAAATTTTCACAGATACGCAGTATTTT.

The J gene is TRBJ2-1, the V gene TRBV27; possibly TRBD2 for D (6 bases). Germline V gene sequence: CDR1 MNHEY, CDR2 SMNVEV (reference sequence). Trimming took off 8 bases at V and 9 bases at J, with 17 bases between the two ends. The CDR3 sequence is 13 residues long. This chain's CDR3 is CASGRLDRREQFF. The CDR3 nucleotides are TGTGCCAGCGGCAGACTAGACCGGCGTGAGCAGTTCTTC.

This clonotype was picked up a small number of times. V is TRBV20-1 and J is TRBJ2-4, with D possibly TRBD2 on 6 matching bases. Looked up from germline, CDR1 is DFQATT and CDR2 is SNEGSKA (reference sequence). The CDR3 is 15 residues long. The germline V and J ends were trimmed by 1 base and 9 bases, with 19 bases remaining between them. The CDR3 loop reads CSARATDGKAGIQYF. Here the CDR3 DNA reads TGCAGTGCTAGAGCCACAGACGGCAAAGCGGGCATTCAGTACTTC.

This clonotype was seen repeatedly, ten times or more. The chain has TRBV14 and TRBJ2-4; 7 bases are shared with TRBD2. The ends lost 4 bases at V and 1 base at J; junction bases unmatched: 1. Germline CDR1 is SGHDN and CDR2 is FVKESK. The CDR3 covers 14 residues. CDR3 DNA: TGTGCCAGCAGCCTAGCGGGTGCCAAAAACATTCAGTACTTC. Translation: CASSLAGAKNIQYF.

The rearrangement joins TRBV27 to TRBJ2-1; D unresolved. The germline V gene encodes CDR1 MNHEY and CDR2 SMNVEV (reference sequence). V was pared by 6 bases and J by 4 bases, with 19 bases between. The CDR3 runs to 16 residues. The CDR3 DNA sequence: TGTGCCAGCAGAAGCCTGAAGGGTTTTAGTTACAATGAGCAGTTCTTC. Its translation is CASRSLKGFSYNEQFF.

The V call is TRBV7-2, the J call TRBJ2-5; perhaps TRBD2 as D (5 bases). Germline assignment: CDR1 SGHTA and CDR2 FQGNSA. V was trimmed by 1 base and J by 7 bases, leaving 16 bases between them. This CDR3 spans 15 amino acids. CDR3 in DNA: TGTGCCAGCAGCTTAGAGAGACTACCCGGTGGGACCCAGTACTTC. Protein: CASSLERLPGGTQYF. Filled out from reference TRBV7-2 and TRBJ2-5, the complete variable domain reads GAGVSQSPSNKVTEKGKDVELRCDPISGHTALYWYRQSLGQGLEFLIYFQGNSAPDKSGLPSDRFSAERTGGSVSTLTIQRTQQEDSAVYLCASSLERLPGGTQYFGPGTRLLVL.

This clonotype was seen a handful of times. The J gene is TRBJ2-5, the V gene TRBV5-1; 10 bases fit TRBD1. Germline CDR1 is SGHRS and CDR2 is YFSETQ. The CDR3 has 16 amino acids. V trimming: 4 bases; J trimming: 2 bases; junction bases outside the gene matches: 8. The chain's CDR3 is CASSPSGTGVQETQYF. In DNA form, the CDR3 reads TGCGCCAGCAGCCCGTCGGGGACAGGGGTACAAGAGACCCAGTACTTC.

This clonotype was recorded a few times. The chain links TRBV9 to TRBJ2-7; D may correspond to TRBD1 or TRBD2 (5 bases each). The CDR3 runs 16 residues. V lost 5 bases to trimming and J lost 4 bases, with 22 bases between them. Germline loops: CDR1 SGDLS, CDR2 YYNGEE. The CDR3, as DNA: TGTGCCAGCAGTCCGAAAGGGACCTCCTTAGCTTACGAGCAGTACTTC. This codes for CASSPKGTSLAYEQYF.

This chain joins TRBV2 and TRBJ1-1; weak D call: TRBD1 (6 bases). The CDR3 sequence is 15 residues long. Germline-derived CDR1 and CDR2 are SNHLY and FYNNEI. Between the trimmed V and J ends, which lost 4 bases and 2 bases, there was a span of 14 bases. CDR3 region: CASSGIWTANTEAFF. The CDR3 bases are TGTGCCAGCAGTGGAATTTGGACAGCCAACACTGAAGCTTTCTTT.

The gene calls are TRBV28 and TRBJ2-3; 9 nucleotides agree with TRBD2. This CDR3 region has 17 residues. Unmatched junction bases numbered 9, after V lost 5 bases and J lost 0 bases. The germline CDR1 and CDR2 sequences are MDHEN and SYDVKM. CDR3 amino acids: CASSHSGLASSTDTQYF. In DNA form, the CDR3 reads TGTGCCAGCAGTCACTCCGGACTAGCGTCTAGCACAGATACGCAGTATTTT.

This clonotype came up many times. This chain joins TRBV27 and TRBJ1-4, with a tentative D call TRBD1 (5 bases). The CDR3 extends over 13 amino acids. CDR1 is MNHEY and CDR2 is SMNVEV in the germline V gene (reference sequence). V was clipped by 5 bases and J by 8 bases, with 12 bases between them. CDR3 nucleotides: TGTGCCAGCAGTCTCCAGGGTCGCGAAAAACTGTTTTTT. Protein product: CASSLQGREKLFF.